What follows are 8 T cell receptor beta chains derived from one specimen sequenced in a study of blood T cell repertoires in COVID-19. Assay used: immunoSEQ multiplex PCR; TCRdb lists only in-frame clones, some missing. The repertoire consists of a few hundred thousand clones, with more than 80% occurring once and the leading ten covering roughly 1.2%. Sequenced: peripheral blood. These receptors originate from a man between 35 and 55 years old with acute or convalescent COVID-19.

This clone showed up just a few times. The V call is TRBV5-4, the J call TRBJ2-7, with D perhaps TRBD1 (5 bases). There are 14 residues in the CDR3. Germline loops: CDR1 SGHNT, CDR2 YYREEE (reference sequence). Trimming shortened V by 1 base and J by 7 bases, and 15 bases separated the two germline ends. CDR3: CASSLTGEAREQYF. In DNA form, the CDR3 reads TGTGCCAGCAGCTTGACAGGAGAGGCGCGTGAGCAGTACTTC.

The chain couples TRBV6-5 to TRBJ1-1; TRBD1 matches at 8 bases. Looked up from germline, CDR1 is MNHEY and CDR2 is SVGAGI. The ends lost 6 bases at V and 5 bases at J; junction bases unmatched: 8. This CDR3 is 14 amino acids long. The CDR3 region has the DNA TGTGCCAGCAGCCAAACGACAGGGGAGACTGAAGCTTTCTTT. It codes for CASSQTTGETEAFF.

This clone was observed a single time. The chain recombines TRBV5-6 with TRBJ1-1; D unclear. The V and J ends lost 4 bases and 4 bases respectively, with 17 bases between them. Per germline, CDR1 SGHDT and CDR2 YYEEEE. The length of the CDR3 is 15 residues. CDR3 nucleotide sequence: TGTGCCAGCAGCCGGACGGGAAGACGGGCCACTGAAGCTTTCTTT. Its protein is CASSRTGRRATEAFF.

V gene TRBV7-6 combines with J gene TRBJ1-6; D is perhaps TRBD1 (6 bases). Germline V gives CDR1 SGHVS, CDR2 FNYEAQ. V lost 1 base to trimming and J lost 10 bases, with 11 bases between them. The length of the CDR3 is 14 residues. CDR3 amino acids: CASSLVQGESPLHF. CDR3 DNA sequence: TGTGCCAGCAGCTTAGTACAGGGCGAGTCACCCCTCCACTTT.

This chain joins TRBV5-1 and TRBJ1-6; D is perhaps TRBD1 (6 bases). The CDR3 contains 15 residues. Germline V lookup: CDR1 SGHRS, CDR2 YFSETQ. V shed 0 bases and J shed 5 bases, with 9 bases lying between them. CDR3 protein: CASSLDQGNNSPLHF. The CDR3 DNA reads TGCGCCAGCAGCTTGGACCAGGGGAATAATTCACCCCTCCACTTT.

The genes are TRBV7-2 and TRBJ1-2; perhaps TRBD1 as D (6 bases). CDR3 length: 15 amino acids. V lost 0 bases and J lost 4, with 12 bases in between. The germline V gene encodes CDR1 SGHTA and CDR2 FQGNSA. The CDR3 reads CASSLAGGRGYGYTF. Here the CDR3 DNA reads TGTGCCAGCAGCTTAGCGGGGGGGCGCGGCTATGGCTACACCTTC.

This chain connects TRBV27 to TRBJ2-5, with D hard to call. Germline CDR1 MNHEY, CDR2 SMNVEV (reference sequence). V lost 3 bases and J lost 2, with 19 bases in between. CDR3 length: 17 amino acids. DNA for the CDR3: TGTGCCAGCAGTTTTCAGAAAATAGAAACAGATCAAGAGACCCAGTACTTC. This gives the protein CASSFQKIETDQETQYF.

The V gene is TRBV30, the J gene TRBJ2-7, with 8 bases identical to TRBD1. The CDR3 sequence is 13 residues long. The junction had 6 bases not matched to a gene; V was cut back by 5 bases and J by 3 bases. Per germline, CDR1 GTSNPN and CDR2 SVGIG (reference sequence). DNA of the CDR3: TGTGCCTGGTCCGACAGGGGACACTACGAGCAGTACTTC. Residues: CAWSDRGHYEQYF.